The 24 T cell receptor beta chains given below trace back to one sample, sequenced in a study of shared clonotypes between healthy human individuals. Libraries were prepared by immunoSEQ multiplex PCR; TCRdb keeps only in-frame clonotypes and omits some of them. The data contain nearly 1 million clones, around 80% of them singletons. The source material was memory CD4+ T cells sorted from blood. Regarding subset: CD45RA-negative fraction. The origin of the receptors is a man aged 18 to 30 in good health.

The chain links TRBV7-9 to TRBJ1-4, with D perhaps matching TRBD1 (6 bases). V shed 2 bases and J shed 6 bases, with 10 bases lying between them. This CDR3 contains 14 residues. Germline CDR1 is SEHNR and CDR2 is FQNEAQ (reference sequence). CDR3 nucleotide sequence: TGTGCCAGCAGCTTACGGGGGCTTGATGAAAAACTGTTTTTT. Its protein product is CASSLRGLDEKLFF.

This chain links TRBV19 with TRBJ1-6; D unclear. CDR3 length equals 14 residues. Trimming removed 6 bases from V and 6 bases from J, with 12 bases in between. CDR1 is LNHDA and CDR2 is SQIVND in the germline V gene (reference sequence). The CDR3, as DNA: TGTGCCAGTAGCAGGTCAGTGGGTAATTCACCCCTCCACTTT. This translates into CASSRSVGNSPLHF.

The V gene is TRBV19, the J gene TRBJ2-3, with D perhaps TRBD2 (6 bases). CDR1 and CDR2 (germline): LNHDA, SQIVND (reference sequence). Trimming stripped 6 bases from V and 6 bases from J, with 22 bases between. The CDR3 has 16 residues. In nucleotides, the CDR3 is TGTGCCAGTAGCCAGGAGGGACCCCCTAGATTGGATACGCAGTATTTT. This encodes CASSQEGPPRLDTQYF.

This clone has ten or more counts. This chain joins TRBV5-1 and TRBJ1-2; no definite D call. The CDR3 loop spans 11 amino acids. The V end was cut by 7 bases, the J end by 2 bases, with 6 bases between. Germline assignment: CDR1 SGHRS and CDR2 YFSETQ. CDR3 DNA sequence: TGCGCCAGCGGCCCGAACTATGGCTACACCTTC. Residues: CASGPNYGYTF.

The CDR3 coding sequence is TGTGCCAGCAGTGACCAGGGTGTACCCTACGAGCAGTACTTC. Its protein is CASSDQGVPYEQYF. V and J are TRBV6-4 and TRBJ2-7; possibly TRBD1 for D (5 bases). The V gene's germline CDR1 is MRHNA and CDR2 SNTAGT. V was pared by 2 bases and J by 2 bases, with 10 bases between. The CDR3 extends over 14 amino acids.

In this sample, this clone turned up once. The chain carries TRBV10-1 and TRBJ2-7; D is perhaps TRBD2 (6 bases). The CDR3 length is 15 residues. Trimming stripped 2 bases from V and 9 bases from J, with 20 bases between. Germline CDR1 WNHNN, CDR2 SYGVQD (reference sequence). The CDR3 DNA is TGCGCCAGCAGTGAGGATATACGGGACTCAGCTGTGCAGTACTTC. This codes for CASSEDIRDSAVQYF.

The gene calls are TRBV5-8 and TRBJ1-6; D remains ambiguous. From germline, CDR1 is SGHTS and CDR2 YDEGEE. V was pared by 0 bases and J by 0 bases, with 19 bases between. CDR3 size: 20 residues. Written as DNA, the CDR3 is TGTGCCAGCAGCTTGGGACCGGGGTTGGTGGCCAGCTCCTATAATTCACCCCTCCACTTT. Translated, it gives CASSLGPGLVASSYNSPLHF.

V is TRBV5-6 and J is TRBJ1-6, with D maybe TRBD1 (5 bases). Looked up from germline, CDR1 is SGHDT and CDR2 is YYEEEE. CDR3 length: 16 amino acids. The ends were cut back, 2 bases at V and 9 bases at J, with 18 bases in the middle. CDR3 region: CASSFRQTHAPSPLHF. The CDR3 DNA reads TGTGCCAGCAGCTTTCGACAGACCCACGCCCCTTCACCCCTCCACTTT.

This clone was detected ten times or more. The chain is built from TRBV27 and TRBJ2-3; the match to TRBD2 covers 10 bases. The V gene end was trimmed by 8 bases and the J gene end by 4 bases; junction bases not matched to a gene: 9. CDR1 is MNHEY, CDR2 SMNVEV, per germline (reference sequence). The CDR3 is 15 amino acids. The CDR3 protein is CASPSTSGDSDTQYF. Here the CDR3 DNA reads TGTGCCAGCCCAAGTACTAGCGGGGATTCAGATACGCAGTATTTT.

This chain uses TRBV27 with TRBJ2-7; 7 nucleotides match TRBD1. The CDR3 consists of 15 residues. From germline, CDR1 is MNHEY and CDR2 SMNVEV (reference sequence). The trim removed 8 bases at V and 0 bases at J, leaving 10 bases unmatched. CDR3 region: CASRPGTVLSYEQYF. As DNA, the CDR3 is TGTGCCAGCCGCCCGGGGACAGTCCTCTCCTACGAGCAGTACTTC.

This clone was detected ten times or more. The chain has TRBV6-6 and TRBJ1-2; D possibly corresponds to TRBD1 (6 bases). V was pared by 2 bases and J by 8 bases, with 15 bases between. This CDR3 comprises 14 residues. Germline-derived CDR1 and CDR2 are MNHNY and SVGAGI (reference sequence). CDR3 residues: CASSYALGAEGYTF. Here the CDR3 DNA reads TGTGCCAGCAGTTACGCCCTGGGGGCGGAGGGCTACACCTTC.

The V gene is TRBV10-3, the J gene TRBJ2-1, with D perhaps assigned TRBD1 or TRBD2 (7 bases each). Germline assignment: CDR1 ENHRY and CDR2 SYGVKD. V gave up 4 bases and J gave up 9 bases, with 16 bases separating them. The CDR3 extends over 14 amino acids. In nucleotides, the CDR3 is TGTGCCATCAGTGGGCCAGGGGGGGTAGGTGAGCAGTTCTTC. Its translation is CAISGPGGVGEQFF.

The rearrangement links TRBV27 to TRBJ2-5, with D uncertain. The length of the CDR3 is 13 residues. The germline CDR1 and CDR2 sequences are MNHEY and SMNVEV (reference sequence). The V and J ends lost 5 bases and 4 bases respectively, with 11 bases between them. The CDR3 region is CASSLRARETQYF. The CDR3 DNA follows: TGTGCCAGCAGTCTCCGGGCCAGAGAGACCCAGTACTTC.

V is TRBV6-7 and J is TRBJ2-2; the D is unclear. TRBV6-7 is an ORF, with its function uncertain. Trimming took off 0 bases at V and 4 bases at J, with 9 bases between the two ends. There are 15 residues in the CDR3. The CDR3 reads CASSYSVFPTGELFF. DNA for the CDR3: TGTGCCAGCAGTTACTCGGTTTTCCCCACCGGGGAGCTGTTTTTT.

The CDR3 loop is CASSLAQGMNTEAFF. CDR3 coding DNA: TGCGCCAGCAGCTTGGCCCAGGGCATGAACACTGAAGCTTTCTTT. The chain joins TRBV5-1 to TRBJ1-1; weak D call: TRBD1 (5 bases). The V end was cut by 0 bases, the J end by 0 bases, with 9 bases between. The germline gives CDR1 SGHRS, CDR2 YFSETQ. This CDR3 spans 15 amino acids.

The rearrangement links TRBV10-3 to TRBJ2-4; 12 nucleotides agree with TRBD2. Germline loops: CDR1 ENHRY, CDR2 SYGVKD. This CDR3 has 16 amino acids. V dropped 6 bases and J dropped 8; count of bases not matched to a gene: 11. The CDR3 is CAISSGTSGRGDIQYF. Here the CDR3 DNA reads TGTGCCATCAGCTCCGGGACTAGCGGGCGCGGGGACATTCAGTACTTC.

The J gene is TRBJ2-4, the V gene TRBV20-1, with D uncertain. The CDR3 runs 11 residues. CDR1 is DFQATT, CDR2 SNEGSKA, per germline (reference sequence). With 2 bases removed from V and 6 bases from J, the gap between germline ends came to 5 bases. The CDR3 DNA follows: TGCAGTGCTAGAATCGGAAACATTCAGTACTTC. Translated: CSARIGNIQYF.

The V and J genes are TRBV4-1 and TRBJ2-5, with TRBD2 matching over 10 bases. V trimming: 1 base; J trimming: 4 bases; junction bases outside the gene matches: 3. The CDR3 extends over 15 amino acids. Germline CDR1 MGHRA, CDR2 YSYEKL. CDR3 sequence reads: CASSQGVAGGETQYF. The CDR3 nucleotides read TGCGCCAGCAGCCAAGGAGTAGCGGGAGGAGAGACCCAGTACTTC.

V is TRBV5-1 and J is TRBJ2-5, with D tentatively TRBD2 (6 bases). Looked up from germline, CDR1 is SGHRS and CDR2 is YFSETQ. The CDR3 is 14 residues long. V dropped 7 bases and J dropped 2 bases, with 15 bases sitting between them. The CDR3 protein is CASGTEGGQETQYF. The CDR3 coding sequence is TGCGCCAGCGGGACCGAGGGAGGACAAGAGACCCAGTACTTC.

J is TRBJ2-1 and V is TRBV28; 9 bases map to TRBD2. V was pared by 6 bases and J by 4 bases, with 4 bases of the junction left unmatched. The CDR3 is 14 residues long. CDR1 and CDR2 from the germline V gene are MDHEN and SYDVKM. DNA for the CDR3: TGTGCCAGCAGCGGACTAGCGATATACAATGAGCAGTTCTTC. This codes for CASSGLAIYNEQFF.

The chain couples TRBV7-2 to TRBJ2-3; perhaps TRBD1 as D (5 bases). CDR1 SGHTA and CDR2 FQGNSA come from the germline V gene. Trimming removed 5 bases from V and 5 bases from J, with 11 bases in between. The CDR3 sequence is 13 residues long. The CDR3 DNA sequence: TGTGCCAGCAGCCCCAATAGGGGAGATACGCAGTATTTT. It translates to CASSPNRGDTQYF.

V is TRBV18 and J is TRBJ2-3, with TRBD1 matching over 7 bases. This CDR3 region has 16 residues. In germline, CDR1 is KGHSH, CDR2 LQKENI. J gave up 2 bases and V 2 bases, and 7 bases lay outside the gene matches. CDR3 protein: CASSPGRTGYTDTQYF. CDR3 nucleotides: TGTGCCAGCTCACCAGGAAGGACAGGCTACACAGATACGCAGTATTTT.

The rearrangement links TRBV4-2 to TRBJ2-5, with TRBD2 identical over 11 bases. The CDR3 is 17 residues long. The germline V gene has CDR1 LGHNA and CDR2 YNFKEQ. V trimming: 4 bases; J trimming: 0 bases; junction bases outside the gene matches: 7. CDR3 DNA: TGTGCCAGCAGCCGAACACCTAGCGGGGGGAACCAAGAGACCCAGTACTTC. As protein: CASSRTPSGGNQETQYF.

The chain is built from TRBV16 and TRBJ2-2; D is unclear. The germline CDR1 and CDR2 sequences are KGHSY and FQNENV. Trimming took off 0 bases at V and 0 bases at J, with 8 bases between the two ends. The CDR3 is made up of 16 amino acids. The CDR3 is CASSQSRTPNTGELFF. The CDR3, as DNA: TGTGCCAGCAGCCAATCTAGGACCCCGAACACCGGGGAGCTGTTTTTT.